The 13 T cell receptor beta chains listed next were all sequenced from one sample in a study of OX40 agonist ivuxolimab in advanced cancers. Here immunoSEQ multiplex PCR was the method, and the copy in TCRdb shows in-frame clones only, minus some. Of approximately 62,000 clones listed, 88% are singletons. Sequenced here: CD4+ or CD8+ T cells sorted from blood, sampled in a trial of the OX40 agonist ivuxolimab. Receptor source: an adult with an advanced solid tumor such as melanoma, head and neck, liver or kidney cancer.

The chain carries TRBV11-3 and TRBJ2-1; no clear D gene. Trimming removed 5 bases at V and 6 bases at J, with 11 bases between. The CDR3 loop spans 13 amino acids. CDR1 is SGHNT, CDR2 YENEEA, per germline. In DNA, the CDR3 is TGTGCCAGCAGCGTCGAGTCTGGCAATGAGCAGTTCTTC. It translates to CASSVESGNEQFF.

Written as DNA, the CDR3 is TGTGCCAGCAATGGACAGGGGTACGGTCAGCCCCAGCATTTT. Translated: CASNGQGYGQPQHF. V and J are TRBV2 and TRBJ1-5; 9 bases map to TRBD1. The trim removed 7 bases at V and 6 bases at J, leaving 7 bases unmatched. This CDR3 is 14 amino acids long. CDR1 SNHLY and CDR2 FYNNEI come from the germline V gene.

The chain combines TRBV5-1 with TRBJ2-3; D is unclear. The CDR3 is 15 amino acids. In germline, CDR1 is SGHRS, CDR2 YFSETQ. Trimming took off 1 base at V and 0 bases at J, with 9 bases between the two ends. The CDR3 spells CASSLSTVSTDTQYF. The CDR3 DNA follows: TGCGCCAGCAGCTTGTCGACGGTGAGCACAGATACGCAGTATTTT.

The chain couples TRBV15 to TRBJ2-5, with D perhaps matching TRBD2 (6 bases). Per the germline V gene, CDR1 is LNHNV and CDR2 is YYDKDF (reference sequence). This CDR3 spans 15 amino acids. V was cut by 0 bases and J by 1 base, with 9 bases left in between. CDR3 sequence: CATSRDGSGQETQYF. The CDR3 DNA reads TGTGCCACCAGCAGAGATGGTAGCGGCCAAGAGACCCAGTACTTC.

The V and J genes are TRBV6-5 and TRBJ1-3; no reliable D call. The length of the CDR3 is 14 residues. CDR1 is MNHEY, CDR2 SVGAGI, per germline. Trimming pared 2 bases from V and 1 base from J, leaving 6 bases between. CDR3 amino acids: CASSYLGSGNTIYF. The CDR3 DNA sequence: TGTGCCAGCAGTTACCTTGGATCTGGAAACACCATATATTTT.

This clone is a singleton in its sample. The rearrangement joins TRBV6-8 to TRBJ2-7; a possible D gene is TRBD1 (5 bases). Germline V gene data show CDR1 as MNHGY and CDR2 as SAAAGT. V lost 2 bases and J lost 3, with 17 bases in between. The CDR3 length is 16 residues. This chain's CDR3 is CASSYRASCRDYEQYF. The CDR3 DNA reads as TGTGCCAGCAGTTACCGTGCGTCGTGCAGGGACTACGAGCAGTACTTC.

The chain is built from TRBV7-2 and TRBJ2-5, with 13 bases fitting TRBD2. The CDR3 is made up of 16 amino acids. The V segment lost 1 base and the J segment 10 bases; nucleotides outside the gene matches: 9. Germline CDR1 reads SGHTA; CDR2 reads FQGNSA. CDR3 in DNA: TGTGCCAGCAGCTTAGGCGGGACTAGCGGGATGCAGGACCAGTACTTC. Its translation is CASSLGGTSGMQDQYF.

This clone was recorded once. The genes are TRBV6-1 and TRBJ1-1; D is possibly TRBD1 (5 bases). CDR3 length: 15 residues. Looked up from germline, CDR1 is MNHNS and CDR2 is SASEGT. Trimming stripped 4 bases from V and 6 bases from J, with 18 bases between. CDR3 sequence: CASSGRGDLTPEAFF. The CDR3 nucleotides are TGTGCCAGCAGTGGAAGAGGGGATTTAACCCCTGAAGCTTTCTTT.

J is TRBJ2-2 and V is TRBV7-9; D unresolved. The ends were cut back, 5 bases at V and 8 bases at J, with 9 bases in the middle. Per the germline V gene, CDR1 is SEHNR and CDR2 is FQNEAQ (reference sequence). The CDR3 spans 12 residues. CDR3 amino acids: CASSPAPGELFF. CDR3 bases: TGTGCCAGCAGCCCCGCCCCGGGGGAGCTGTTTTTT.

V is TRBV4-2 and J is TRBJ2-2; D is perhaps TRBD2 (6 bases). Germline CDR1 LGHNA, CDR2 YNFKEQ. V lost 1 base and J 7 bases, leaving 7 bases between the germline ends. The CDR3 extends over 13 amino acids. CDR3 nucleotides: TGTGCCAGCAGCCAAGTGGGGGGCGGGGAGCTGTTTTTT. Translated: CASSQVGGGELFF.

The J gene is TRBJ2-2, the V gene TRBV28; the match to TRBD1 covers 9 bases. Trimming cost V 1 base and J 1 base; bases outside gene matches: 19. The CDR3 spans 22 residues. Looked up from germline, CDR1 is MDHEN and CDR2 is SYDVKM. This CDR3 reads CASSLLGLKTGGKKKNTGELFF. The CDR3 DNA reads as TGTGCCAGCAGTTTATTAGGCCTTAAGACAGGGGGAAAAAAAAAGAACACCGGGGAGCTGTTTTTT.

The chain employs TRBV6-1 and TRBJ1-2; D is possibly TRBD1 (5 bases). The germline V gene has CDR1 MNHNS and CDR2 SASEGT. The CDR3 runs 14 residues. V was trimmed by 5 bases and J by 2 bases, leaving 12 bases between them. This CDR3 reads CASSYGTENYGYTF. DNA for the CDR3: TGTGCCAGCAGTTATGGGACGGAGAACTATGGCTACACCTTC.

The chain uses TRBV7-9 and TRBJ1-2, with TRBD1 as a possible D gene (6 bases). CDR3 length: 13 residues. Trimming left V 3 bases short and J 2 bases short, with 7 bases between. Germline values: CDR1 SEHNR, CDR2 FQNEAQ (reference sequence). The CDR3 loop is CASSFQGNYGYTF. The CDR3 nucleotides read TGTGCCAGCAGCTTTCAGGGGAACTATGGCTACACCTTC.